A single sample gave rise to the 9 T cell receptor beta chains below, sequenced in a study of T cells in Graves' hyperthyroidism and ophthalmopathy. RNA transcripts yielded amplified TCR beta CDR3 regions. Using the HTBI primer set, a first-round RT-PCR was run on the TCR CDR3. TCRdb fed the multiplex PCR reads into MiXCR, producing one record per CDR3 protein. The table records approximately 700,000 distinct CDR3 sequences, 45% of them present only once. The sequenced sample was peripheral blood or thyroid tissue (not recorded which). These receptors were taken from an adult man with Graves' disease, either hyperthyroidism or ophthalmopathy (not recorded which).

V is TRBV2 and J is TRBJ1-5, with TRBD1 identical over 9 bases. J gave up 3 bases and V 8 bases, and 5 bases lay outside the gene matches. CDR1 SNHLY and CDR2 FYNNEI come from the germline V gene. CDR3 length: 14 amino acids. The chain's CDR3 is CASGGTGSNQPQHF. Written as DNA, the CDR3 is TGTGCCAGCGGGGGGACAGGGTCCAATCAGCCCCAGCATTTT.

The chain couples TRBV7-2 to TRBJ1-1; no firm D call. The CDR3 consists of 17 residues. V gave up 2 bases and J gave up 3 bases, with 19 bases separating them. The germline V gene encodes CDR1 SGHTA and CDR2 FQGNSA. This CDR3 reads CASSLLGSRGWYTEAFF. As DNA, the CDR3 is TGTGCCAGCAGCTTACTCGGCAGCCGGGGATGGTACACTGAAGCTTTCTTT.

About this clonotype itself: It may be a read error: a sequence one base away is much more abundant. The chain recombines TRBV29-1 with TRBJ1-3; 8 bases align to TRBD1. Per the germline V gene, CDR1 is SQVTM and CDR2 is ANQGSEA. The CDR3 consists of 14 residues. CDR3 region: CSVDTGGTGNIIYF. DNA of the CDR3: TGCAGCGTTGACACAGGGGGAACTGGAAACATCATATATTTT.

This clonotype came up once. V gene TRBV25-1 combines with J gene TRBJ1-2; weak D call: TRBD1 (5 bases). The V gene lost 4 bases and the J gene lost 4 bases, with 13 bases spanning the gap. The CDR3 spans 14 residues. Germline assignment: CDR1 MGHDK and CDR2 SYGVNS. CDR3 loop: CASSGLWGGYGYTF. CDR3 nucleotides: TGTGCCAGCAGTGGGCTTTGGGGCGGCTATGGCTACACCTTC.

The chain is built from TRBV2 and TRBJ2-7, with 10 bases aligning to TRBD1. In germline, CDR1 is SNHLY, CDR2 FYNNEI. This CDR3 comprises 14 residues. V shed 6 bases and J 3 bases; nucleotides not matched to a gene: 5. Here the CDR3 reads CASREDRGDYEQYF. CDR3 in DNA: TGTGCCAGCAGGGAGGACAGGGGGGACTACGAGCAGTACTTC.

This clonotype has more than one count but fewer than ten. The chain employs TRBV5-1 and TRBJ1-2; D is perhaps TRBD1 (6 bases). Deletions cut 4 bases from V and 2 bases from J, with 18 bases between. This CDR3 region has 16 residues. Germline V gives CDR1 SGHRS, CDR2 YFSETQ. In DNA, the CDR3 is TGCGCCAGCAGCGCGAACTCAGGGGTGAGAAACTATGGCTACACCTTC. It codes for CASSANSGVRNYGYTF.

There are a few counts of this clonotype. The V call is TRBV20-1, the J call TRBJ1-1; TRBD1 is a possible D gene (6 bases). Germline V CDR1 and CDR2: DFQATT, SNEGSKA (reference sequence). V was clipped by 3 bases and J by 4 bases, with 12 bases between them. The CDR3 consists of 13 residues. The CDR3 here is CSASRGGATEAFF. CDR3 coding DNA: TGCAGTGCTAGTAGGGGGGGTGCCACTGAAGCTTTCTTT.

The V and J genes are TRBV29-1 and TRBJ2-2, with TRBD2 matching over 10 bases. This CDR3 is 13 amino acids long. Trimming cost V 6 bases and J 6 bases; bases outside gene matches: 4. Germline V gene sequence: CDR1 SQVTM, CDR2 ANQGSEA. The CDR3: CSVSSGSAGELFF. The CDR3 DNA follows: TGCAGCGTATCTAGCGGGAGTGCCGGGGAGCTGTTTTTT.

In this sample, this clonotype turned up a few times. The chain joins TRBV6-2 or TRBV6-3 to TRBJ1-4; TRBD1 matches 8 bases. V lost 2 bases, J lost 8 bases, and 7 bases stayed unmatched. Germline CDR1 is MNHEY and CDR2 is SVGEGT. This CDR3 contains 15 residues. The CDR3 loop reads CASSYGRGQGEKLFF. CDR3 nucleotides: TGTGCCAGCAGTTACGGCAGGGGGCAGGGGGAAAAACTGTTTTTT.